Each of the 23 T cell receptor beta chains below was sequenced from the same sample in a study of blood T cell repertoires in COVID-19. Sequenced by immunoSEQ multiplex PCR; TCRdb stores in-frame clones only, minus some. Of 250,000 to 300,000 clones in the sample, 80% to 90% are singletons; the top ten hold around 3.9%. The sample consisted of PBMCs or T cells enriched from blood (not recorded which). These TCRs come from a young man with acute COVID-19.

The chain combines TRBV30 with TRBJ1-2; TRBD1 is a possible D gene (5 bases). V was cut by 3 bases and J by 6 bases, with 23 bases left in between. This CDR3 is built from 16 residues. Germline CDR1 and CDR2: GTSNPN and SVGIG (reference sequence). Written as DNA, the CDR3 is TGTGCCTGGAGACCCCACCCCAGGGAACCCGTGGATGGCTACACCTTC. Translation gives CAWRPHPREPVDGYTF.

A note on this clone: Germline is not matched at one junction end, which may reflect a read error. This chain uses TRBV7-2 with TRBJ2-3; 12 bases map to TRBD2. The V gene's germline CDR1 is SGHTA and CDR2 FQGNSA. The length of the CDR3 is 16 residues. The CDR3: CASSLGLAGSTDTQYF. The DNA of the CDR3 is TGTGCCAGCAGCCTTGGACTAGCGGGAAGCACGGATACGCAGTATTTT.

The chain carries TRBV11-3 and TRBJ1-1, with TRBD1 identical over 9 bases. Trimming at V came to 5 bases and at J to 0 bases, leaving 13 bases not matched to a gene. From germline, CDR1 is SGHNT and CDR2 YENEEA. The CDR3 loop spans 18 amino acids. The CDR3 coding sequence is TGTGCCAGCAGCCCTCGGGACAGGGACCAAGGCATGAACACTGAAGCTTTCTTT. It is translated as CASSPRDRDQGMNTEAFF.

The chain carries TRBV9 and TRBJ2-1, with TRBD1 matching 8 bases. The germline CDR1 and CDR2 sequences are SGDLS and YYNGEE. The CDR3 covers 12 residues. With V trimmed by 4 bases and J by 12 bases, 6 bases remained unmatched. The CDR3 loop is CASSFDRGWQFF. Written as DNA, the CDR3 is TGTGCCAGCAGCTTCGACAGGGGCTGGCAGTTCTTC.

The rearrangement links TRBV5-1 to TRBJ2-2; 9 bases are shared with TRBD1. Germline values: CDR1 SGHRS, CDR2 YFSETQ. Trimming cost V 4 bases and J 0 bases; bases outside gene matches: 13. This CDR3 region has 19 residues. The CDR3 bases are TGCGCCAGCAGCCAGTGGGGACAGGGCACCATCGCGAACACCGGGGAGCTGTTTTTT. This sequence encodes CASSQWGQGTIANTGELFF.

The rearrangement joins TRBV4-2 to TRBJ2-1, with 7 bases aligning to TRBD2. The germline V gene encodes CDR1 LGHNA and CDR2 YNFKEQ. The ends lost 0 bases at V and 5 bases at J; junction bases unmatched: 7. This CDR3 spans 16 amino acids. CDR3 in amino acids: CASSQDWAGANNEQFF. The DNA for the CDR3 is TGTGCCAGCAGCCAAGATTGGGCGGGAGCCAACAATGAGCAGTTCTTC.

The rearrangement joins TRBV6-5 to TRBJ2-2; 11 bases match TRBD2. V lost 6 bases, J lost 6 bases, and 6 bases stayed unmatched. The CDR3 has 15 amino acids. CDR1 and CDR2 (germline): MNHEY, SVGAGI. The CDR3 nucleotides read TGTGCCAGCAGGCTCCGGACTAGCGGGTCCGGGGAGCTGTTTTTT. Protein sequence: CASRLRTSGSGELFF.

V is TRBV28 and J is TRBJ1-2; no firm D call. V gave up 1 base and J gave up 4 bases, with 13 bases separating them. The V gene's germline CDR1 is MDHEN and CDR2 SYDVKM. This CDR3 comprises 15 residues. CDR3 sequence (DNA): TGTGCCAGCAGTTTATCCCAAGCCGTTATCTATGGCTACACCTTC. It codes for CASSLSQAVIYGYTF.

This chain joins TRBV6-1 and TRBJ1-2; D call uncertain. The germline V and J ends were trimmed by 2 bases and 8 bases, with 12 bases remaining between them. Germline CDR1 and CDR2: MNHNS and SASEGT. The CDR3 has 13 residues. CDR3 bases: TGTGCCAGCAGTGAAAGCGGATACTTGGGCTACACCTTC. Its translation is CASSESGYLGYTF.

The genes are TRBV27 and TRBJ1-2, with a possible D match to TRBD1 (5 bases). Germline lookup yields CDR1 MNHEY and CDR2 SMNVEV (reference sequence). There are 16 residues in the CDR3. Trimming removed 4 bases from V and 0 bases from J, with 15 bases in between. The CDR3: CASSSTSGEPNYGYTF. In DNA form, the CDR3 reads TGTGCCAGCAGTTCTACGTCGGGGGAGCCTAACTATGGCTACACCTTC.

The rearrangement links TRBV29-1 to TRBJ1-1; 8 nucleotides align to TRBD1. The CDR3 has 13 amino acids. V was pared by 5 bases and J by 4 bases, with 6 bases of the junction left unmatched. Germline CDR1 is SQVTM and CDR2 is ANQGSEA. CDR3 DNA sequence: TGCAGCGTTCGGGCAGGGGGCTTCACTGAAGCTTTCTTT. This sequence encodes CSVRAGGFTEAFF.

V is TRBV27 and J is TRBJ2-1; the match to TRBD2 covers 8 bases. This CDR3 is 15 amino acids long. The germline V gene encodes CDR1 MNHEY and CDR2 SMNVEV (reference sequence). After removal of 8 bases from V and 3 bases from J, the junction contained 9 bases not matched to a gene. The CDR3 is CASGRLAQIYNEQFF. In DNA form, the CDR3 reads TGTGCCAGCGGAAGACTAGCGCAGATCTACAATGAGCAGTTCTTC.

The chain couples TRBV30 to TRBJ1-5; 10 bases agree with TRBD1. The V and J ends lost 2 bases and 7 bases, in that order; junction bases with no gene match: 8. Germline CDR1 GTSNPN, CDR2 SVGIG (reference sequence). This CDR3 contains 15 residues. The CDR3 DNA sequence: TGTGCCTGGAGTCCCCACGGACAGGGGGAACAGCCCCAGCATTTT. It encodes CAWSPHGQGEQPQHF. Full variable domain (rest looked up from reference TRBV30 and TRBJ1-5): SQTIHQWPATLVQPVGSPLSLECTVEGTSNPNLYWYRQAAGRGLQLLFYSVGIGQISSEVPQNLSASRPQDRQFILSSKKLLLSDSGFYLCAWSPHGQGEQPQHFGDGTRLSIL.

The V gene is TRBV30, the J gene TRBJ1-2, with D uncertain. This CDR3 comprises 12 residues. Germline lookup yields CDR1 GTSNPN and CDR2 SVGIG (reference sequence). V was pared by 3 bases and J by 5 bases, with 10 bases between. The CDR3 loop reads CAWSLAPYGYTF. The CDR3, as DNA: TGTGCCTGGAGCCTAGCCCCTTATGGCTACACCTTC. Supplemented by reference TRBV30 and TRBJ1-2, the full variable domain reads SQTIHQWPATLVQPVGSPLSLECTVEGTSNPNLYWYRQAAGRGLQLLFYSVGIGQISSEVPQNLSASRPQDRQFILSSKKLLLSDSGFYLCAWSLAPYGYTFGSGTRLTVV.

This clone was detected many times. The chain has TRBV7-9 and TRBJ1-1; possibly TRBD1 for D (5 bases). V was pared by 6 bases and J by 8 bases, with 19 bases between. The CDR3 is made up of 14 amino acids. Germline V gene lookup returns CDR1 SEHNR and CDR2 FQNEAQ (reference sequence). The CDR3 sequence is CASRGTGEGLEAFF. As DNA, the CDR3 is TGTGCCAGCAGGGGTACAGGAGAAGGTTTGGAAGCTTTCTTT.

The chain carries TRBV7-6 and TRBJ1-1, with D perhaps matching TRBD1 (6 bases). Germline V gene sequence: CDR1 SGHVS, CDR2 FNYEAQ. The CDR3 extends over 14 amino acids. Trimming pared 5 bases from V and 4 bases from J, leaving 14 bases between. DNA for the CDR3: TGTGCCAGCAGCCCCGCAGGGGCGAGCACTGAAGCTTTCTTT. The encoded protein is CASSPAGASTEAFF.

The CDR3 DNA follows: TGTGCCAGCAACTCTCATCCAGGTGGCTCTGGAAACACCATATATTTT. Protein: CASNSHPGGSGNTIYF. The rearrangement joins TRBV28 to TRBJ1-3; no definite D call. Looked up from germline, CDR1 is MDHEN and CDR2 is SYDVKM. This CDR3 is built from 16 residues. Trimming pared 7 bases from V and 0 bases from J, leaving 16 bases between.

The rearrangement links TRBV27 to TRBJ1-2; 9 bases are a match to TRBD1. Germline V CDR1 and CDR2: MNHEY, SMNVEV (reference sequence). This CDR3 has 13 residues. With 8 bases clipped from V and 4 bases from J, the junction kept 5 bases outside the gene matches. The CDR3 reads CASSGQGGYGYTF. The CDR3 DNA reads as TGTGCCAGCTCGGGACAGGGAGGCTATGGCTACACCTTC.

This sequence joins TRBV6-5 and TRBJ2-5, with TRBD2 matching 7 bases. The CDR3 totals 13 residues. Germline CDR1 and CDR2: MNHEY and SVGAGI. J was trimmed by 3 bases and V by 6 bases; bases with no gene match: 4. CDR3 nucleotides: TGTGCCAGCAGCCGCGGGGGAGAAGAGACCCAGTACTTC. It encodes CASSRGGEETQYF.

V gene TRBV18 combines with J gene TRBJ1-3, with unresolved D. The CDR3 totals 12 residues. Trimming pared 3 bases from V and 3 bases from J, leaving 3 bases between. The V gene's germline CDR1 is KGHSH and CDR2 LQKENI. CDR3 nucleotides: TGTGCCAGCTCACCCGTTGGAAACACCATATATTTT. It encodes CASSPVGNTIYF.

This rearrangement joins TRBV5-1 to TRBJ1-6; a possible D gene is TRBD1 (5 bases). V dropped 4 bases and J dropped 5 bases, with 16 bases sitting between them. The CDR3 runs 16 residues. CDR1 SGHRS and CDR2 YFSETQ come from the germline V gene. CDR3 in DNA: TGCGCCAGCAGCAGGCTCAGCGACAGAAATAATTCACCCCTCCACTTT. This translates into CASSRLSDRNNSPLHF.

This sequence joins TRBV20-1 and TRBJ1-2; D gene ambiguous. The CDR3 has 13 residues. Germline V gene lookup returns CDR1 DFQATT and CDR2 SNEGSKA (reference sequence). V lost 3 bases and J 10 bases, leaving 18 bases between the germline ends. The CDR3 bases are TGCAGTGCTAGTCGGAAGGAGCTCCGGGACTACACCTTC. It codes for CSASRKELRDYTF.

The CDR3 DNA sequence: TGTGCCAGCAGCCGGGTGATCTCTGGAAACACCATATATTTT. Its translation is CASSRVISGNTIYF. The chain joins TRBV28 to TRBJ1-3; D remains unclear. The CDR3 totals 14 residues. Between the trimmed V and J ends, which lost 6 bases and 0 bases, there was a span of 9 bases. The germline V gene has CDR1 MDHEN and CDR2 SYDVKM.